The clone carrying this T cell receptor (beta chain) was found many times. Researchers drew blood RNA from unsorted whole blood and extracted germline DNA as well. This sample is part of a study of tumor-infiltrating lymphocytes in primary liver carcinoma. The CDR3 spans 12 residues. The junction had 4 bases not matched to a gene; V was cut back by 7 bases and J by 5 bases. Germline-derived CDR1 and CDR2 are SQVTM and ANQGSEA. Reverse transcription of 500 ng total RNA with a constant-region primer produced TCR beta cDNA. For TCR beta, libraries were produced by three nested multiplex PCR rounds using slightly modified ARM-PCR. The first two PCR rounds used TRBV1-TRBV30 primers with a Cbeta primer, roughly 10 cycles each. TCRdb re-derived calls from the multiplex PCR reads in MiXCR, one entry per CDR3 protein. Of 300,000 to 350,000 distinct CDR3 sequences listed, 65% are singletons.

The TCR sequence derives from a man aged 40-50 years with primary liver carcinoma and hepatitis B virus infection. Sequenced: peripheral blood. The genes are TRBV29-1 and TRBJ2-3; 9 bases align to TRBD1. CDR3 residues: CSGRQGVDTQYF. DNA for the CDR3: TGCAGCGGTCGACAGGGGGTAGATACGCAGTATTTT.